This T cell receptor (beta chain) was sequenced in a study of blood T cells in healthy people across ages. Study observations and caveats: Roughly linearly, TCR beta diversity per million T cells fell as age increased. Compared with aged donors, long-lived donors showed fewer expanded clones, suggesting selection.

With respect to this clonotype: Its antigen is not known.

Using a J-beta primer mix together with a sample-barcoded 5' primer, a second PCR was run for roughly 6 to 12 cycles. TCRdb re-called the 5' RACE reads with MiXCR, one entry per CDR3 protein. Among about 1.4 million distinct CDR3 sequences listed, approximately 63% were seen once. The authors extracted at least 6 micrograms of total RNA per sample. This TCR came from a man between 18 and 35 years old in good health. The specimen sequenced was blood.

The CDR3 spells CASSLYSPETQYF. CDR3 nucleotides: TGTGCCAGCAGCTTATATTCTCCGGAGACCCAGTACTTC. The chain uses TRBV7-2 and TRBJ2-5, with no clear D. The CDR3 length is 13 residues. The V end was cut by 2 bases, the J end by 5 bases, with 9 bases between. Germline V gives CDR1 SGHTA, CDR2 FQGNSA.